This T cell receptor (beta chain) is drawn from a study of human T cells and chemical hapten exposure. As for time point: pre-sensitization, week 0. The treatment: therapeutic diphenylcyclopropenone sensitization with weekly scalp DPC. This clonotype has at least ten counts. Antigen: not known. TCRdb reanalysed the RACE reads using MiXCR and keeps one entry per CDR3 protein. The sample has more than 300,000 distinct CDR3 sequences; roughly 5.3% are singletons. General study points: The number of TCRs over 1 in 1000 frequency stayed unchanged after DPC.

The TCR was taken from a woman between 50 and 59 years old with alopecia areata. Some clones in this sample may be carry-over from other donors' samples. This specimen was whole blood, taken in connection with sensitization to the hapten diphenylcyclopropenone (DPC).

For the CDR3, the DNA is TGTGCCACCGGGGGACAGGTCCCCGGGGAGCTGTTTTTT. Its protein product is CATGGQVPGELFF. The chain links TRBV10-3 to TRBJ2-2, with 8 bases matching TRBD1. Germline assignment: CDR1 ENHRY and CDR2 SYGVKD. The junction had 7 bases not matched to a gene; V was cut back by 10 bases and J by 6 bases. The CDR3 contains 13 residues.